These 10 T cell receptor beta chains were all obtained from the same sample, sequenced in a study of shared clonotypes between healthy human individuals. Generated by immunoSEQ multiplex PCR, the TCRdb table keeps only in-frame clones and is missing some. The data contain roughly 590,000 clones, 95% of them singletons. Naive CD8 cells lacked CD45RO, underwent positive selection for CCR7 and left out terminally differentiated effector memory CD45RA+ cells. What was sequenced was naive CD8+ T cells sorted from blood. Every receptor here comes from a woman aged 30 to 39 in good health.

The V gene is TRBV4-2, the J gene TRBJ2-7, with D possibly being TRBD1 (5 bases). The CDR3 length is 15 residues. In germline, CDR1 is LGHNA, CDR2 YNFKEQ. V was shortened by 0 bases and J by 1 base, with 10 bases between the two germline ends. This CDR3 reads CASSQELGVSYEQYF. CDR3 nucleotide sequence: TGTGCCAGCAGCCAAGAGTTAGGGGTTTCCTACGAGCAGTACTTC.

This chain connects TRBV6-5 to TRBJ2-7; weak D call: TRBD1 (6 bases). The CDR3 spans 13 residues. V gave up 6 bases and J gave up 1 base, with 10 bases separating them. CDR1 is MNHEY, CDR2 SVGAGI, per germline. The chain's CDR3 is CASSPRGSYEQYF. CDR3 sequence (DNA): TGTGCCAGCAGCCCCAGGGGATCCTACGAGCAGTACTTC.

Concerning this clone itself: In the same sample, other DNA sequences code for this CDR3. The CDR3 sequence: CASSFGTAYNEQFF. CDR3 DNA sequence: TGTGCCAGCAGCTTCGGGACAGCCTACAATGAGCAGTTCTTC. The chain has TRBV5-6 and TRBJ2-1; 7 bases agree with TRBD1. CDR3 length: 14 residues. V trimming: 2 bases; J trimming: 2 bases; junction bases outside the gene matches: 1. Germline CDR1 SGHDT, CDR2 YYEEEE.

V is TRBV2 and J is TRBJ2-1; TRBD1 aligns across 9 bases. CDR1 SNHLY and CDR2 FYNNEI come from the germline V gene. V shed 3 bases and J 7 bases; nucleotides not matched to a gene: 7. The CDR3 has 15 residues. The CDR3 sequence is CASSDSGTGYNEQFF. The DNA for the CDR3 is TGTGCCAGCAGTGATTCCGGGACAGGGTATAATGAGCAGTTCTTC. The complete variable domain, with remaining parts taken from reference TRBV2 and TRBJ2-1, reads EPEVTQTPSHQVTQMGQEVILRCVPISNHLYFYWYRQILGQKVEFLVSFYNNEISEKSEIFDDQFSVERPDGSNFTLKIRSTKLEDSAMYFCASSDSGTGYNEQFFGPGTRLTVL.

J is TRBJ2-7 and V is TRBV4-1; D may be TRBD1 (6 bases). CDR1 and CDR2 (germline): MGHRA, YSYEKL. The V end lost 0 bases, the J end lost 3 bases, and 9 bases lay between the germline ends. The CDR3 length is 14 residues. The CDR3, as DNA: TGCGCCAGCAGCCAAGATAGGGACATCTACGAGCAGTACTTC. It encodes CASSQDRDIYEQYF.

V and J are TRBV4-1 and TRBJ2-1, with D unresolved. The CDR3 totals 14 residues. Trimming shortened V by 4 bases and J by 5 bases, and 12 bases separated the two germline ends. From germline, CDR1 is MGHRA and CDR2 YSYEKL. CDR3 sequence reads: CASSRLRLNNEQFF. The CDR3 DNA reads TGCGCCAGCAGCCGCCTCAGACTGAACAATGAGCAGTTCTTC.

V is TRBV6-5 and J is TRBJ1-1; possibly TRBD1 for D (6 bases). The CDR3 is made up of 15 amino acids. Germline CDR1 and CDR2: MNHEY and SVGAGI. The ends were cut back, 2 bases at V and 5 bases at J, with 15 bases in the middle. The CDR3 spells CASSYRPGAGTEAFF. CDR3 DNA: TGTGCCAGCAGTTACAGGCCGGGGGCAGGTACTGAAGCTTTCTTT.

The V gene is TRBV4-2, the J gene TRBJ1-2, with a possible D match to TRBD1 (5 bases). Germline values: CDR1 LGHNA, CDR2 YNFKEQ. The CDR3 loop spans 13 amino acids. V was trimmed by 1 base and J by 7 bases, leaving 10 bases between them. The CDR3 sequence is CASSQGQGSGYTF. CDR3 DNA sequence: TGTGCCAGCAGCCAAGGGCAGGGCTCTGGCTACACCTTC.

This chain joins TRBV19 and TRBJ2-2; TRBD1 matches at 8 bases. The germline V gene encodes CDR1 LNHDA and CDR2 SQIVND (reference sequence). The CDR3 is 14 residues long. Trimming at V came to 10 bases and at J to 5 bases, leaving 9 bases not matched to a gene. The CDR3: CATTPGGGTGELFF. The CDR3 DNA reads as TGTGCCACCACCCCAGGGGGCGGAACCGGGGAGCTGTTTTTT. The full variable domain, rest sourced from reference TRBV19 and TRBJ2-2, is DGGITQSPKYLFRKEGQNVTLSCEQNLNHDAMYWYRQDPGQGLRLIYYSQIVNDFQKGDIAEGYSVSREKKESFPLTVTSAQKNPTAFYLCATTPGGGTGELFFGEGSRLTVL.

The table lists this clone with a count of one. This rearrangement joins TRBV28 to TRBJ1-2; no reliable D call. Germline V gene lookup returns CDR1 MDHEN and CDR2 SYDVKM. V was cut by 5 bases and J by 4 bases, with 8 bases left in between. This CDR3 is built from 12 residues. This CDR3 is CASSRNTYGYTF. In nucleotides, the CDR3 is TGTGCCAGCAGTCGGAATACCTATGGCTACACCTTC.